The 21 T cell receptor beta chains reported below all come from one sample, sequenced in a study of T cell clones after liver transplantation. Generated by immunoSEQ multiplex PCR, the TCRdb table keeps only in-frame clones and is missing some. Of 68,000 or so clones in the sample, 85% to 95% were seen once. The specimen was CD4+ T cells from blood, collected approximately 27 months after liver transplant. The origin of the receptors is a human patient who received a liver transplant. Some T cells may be transferred from the graft donor.

The V and J genes are TRBV19 and TRBJ2-5, with TRBD1 matching 10 bases. Germline V lookup: CDR1 LNHDA, CDR2 SQIVND (reference sequence). This CDR3 region has 17 residues. Unmatched junction bases numbered 14, after V lost 5 bases and J lost 5 bases. CDR3 sequence: CASSSGTGDLRGETQYF. CDR3 nucleotide sequence: TGTGCCAGTAGTTCCGGGACAGGGGATTTGAGGGGGGAGACCCAGTACTTC. The whole variable domain, filled in from reference TRBV19 and TRBJ2-5, reads DGGITQSPKYLFRKEGQNVTLSCEQNLNHDAMYWYRQDPGQGLRLIYYSQIVNDFQKGDIAEGYSVSREKKESFPLTVTSAQKNPTAFYLCASSSGTGDLRGETQYFGPGTRLLVL.

The chain carries TRBV5-8 and TRBJ1-2; no definite D call. CDR1 and CDR2 (germline): SGHTS, YDEGEE. CDR3 length: 11 residues. V dropped 0 bases and J dropped 9 bases, with 6 bases sitting between them. The CDR3 protein is CASSLGMRYTF. DNA of the CDR3: TGTGCCAGCAGCTTGGGGATGCGCTACACCTTC.

The CDR3 nucleotides are TGTGCCAGCAGCCAAGAGTTCGGGACTAGCATAGAGACCCAGTACTTC. Residues: CASSQEFGTSIETQYF. The chain combines TRBV14 with TRBJ2-5, with TRBD2 identical over 9 bases. Trimming took 0 bases from V and 4 from J; bases not matched to a gene: 6. Looked up from germline, CDR1 is SGHDN and CDR2 is FVKESK. The length of the CDR3 is 16 residues.

The V gene is TRBV9, the J gene TRBJ2-2; 7 bases match TRBD2. The CDR3 consists of 14 residues. V lost 3 bases and J lost 8; bases outside the gene matches: 7. Germline CDR1 reads SGDLS; CDR2 reads YYNGEE. The CDR3 region has the DNA TGTGCCAGCAGCGGGCGGACTAGATTGGGGGAGCTGTTTTTT. Its protein product is CASSGRTRLGELFF.

J is TRBJ1-4 and V is TRBV7-9; D might be TRBD1 (5 bases). CDR3 length equals 12 residues. The V and J ends lost 8 bases and 12 bases respectively, with 16 bases between them. The germline V gene has CDR1 SEHNR and CDR2 FQNEAQ (reference sequence). The CDR3 here is CASGGRAVQLFF. The CDR3 nucleotides are TGTGCCAGCGGGGGACGGGCAGTGCAACTGTTTTTT.

The rearrangement links TRBV7-2 to TRBJ2-7; D remains ambiguous. This CDR3 region has 14 residues. With 1 base removed from V and 3 bases from J, the gap between germline ends came to 10 bases. CDR1 SGHTA and CDR2 FQGNSA come from the germline V gene. This chain's CDR3 is CASSLVTEYYEQYF. The CDR3 DNA follows: TGTGCCAGCAGCTTAGTTACAGAGTACTACGAGCAGTACTTC.

This clone was detected only once. The CDR3 loop reads CASSIATGGGNEQYF. CDR3 in DNA: TGTGCCAGTAGTATAGCGACAGGGGGAGGAAACGAGCAGTACTTC. This chain connects TRBV19 to TRBJ2-7; 9 bases line up with TRBD1. Germline V gene data show CDR1 as LNHDA and CDR2 as SQIVND (reference sequence). This CDR3 is 15 amino acids long. With 1 base clipped from V and 5 bases from J, the junction kept 6 bases outside the gene matches.

This chain connects TRBV25-1 to TRBJ2-5; 10 nucleotides match TRBD2. The V gene's germline CDR1 is MGHDK and CDR2 SYGVNS. The CDR3 spans 15 residues. V shed 1 base, J shed 4 bases, and the junction held 3 bases outside the gene matches. This chain's CDR3 is CASSESAGGPETQYF. The DNA for the CDR3 is TGTGCCAGCAGTGAATCAGCGGGAGGGCCAGAGACCCAGTACTTC.

This rearrangement joins TRBV27 to TRBJ2-2; D is unresolved. V was clipped by 1 base and J by 4 bases, with 13 bases between them. In germline, CDR1 is MNHEY, CDR2 SMNVEV (reference sequence). This CDR3 has 16 amino acids. Written as DNA, the CDR3 is TGTGCCAGCAGTTTATTCCCGGGCCCGAGCACCGGGGAGCTGTTTTTT. Its protein product is CASSLFPGPSTGELFF.

This sequence joins TRBV15 and TRBJ2-3; 7 nucleotides match TRBD1. V lost 2 bases, J lost 5 bases, and 1 base stayed unmatched. CDR1 is LNHNV, CDR2 YYDKDF, per germline (reference sequence). The CDR3 totals 13 residues. CDR3 coding DNA: TGTGCCACCAGCAGAAACAGGGGAGATACGCAGTATTTT. Translating gives CATSRNRGDTQYF.

V is TRBV28 and J is TRBJ2-2; D might be TRBD1 or TRBD2, each matching 5 bases. Germline CDR1 and CDR2: MDHEN and SYDVKM. CDR3 length equals 19 residues. V lost 5 bases to trimming and J lost 0 bases, with 22 bases between them. The CDR3 DNA reads as TGTGCCAGCAGTCCACTCCCCCAGAGGGGCAGGACGAACACCGGGGAGCTGTTTTTT. This codes for CASSPLPQRGRTNTGELFF.

The chain has TRBV7-9 and TRBJ2-3, with 7 bases matching TRBD2. The CDR3 is made up of 15 amino acids. CDR1 and CDR2 from the germline V gene are SEHNR and FQNEAQ (reference sequence). With 4 bases clipped from V and 3 bases from J, the junction kept 7 bases outside the gene matches. CDR3 residues: CASSSVAGRTDTQYF. CDR3 bases: TGTGCCAGCAGCTCAGTCGCCGGGAGGACAGATACGCAGTATTTT.

The chain recombines TRBV4-2 with TRBJ1-6; TRBD1 is a possible D gene (6 bases). The CDR3 spans 14 residues. Germline CDR1 reads LGHNA; CDR2 reads YNFKEQ. V was shortened by 3 bases and J by 14 bases, with 17 bases between the two germline ends. For the CDR3, the DNA is TGTGCCAGCAGCCAGCCTCCCCAGGGGTTGTCCCTCCACTTT. Protein sequence: CASSQPPQGLSLHF.

The chain joins TRBV7-2 to TRBJ1-4, with 10 positions matching TRBD1. Trimming cost V 5 bases and J 6 bases; bases outside gene matches: 15. CDR1 is SGHTA and CDR2 is FQGNSA in the germline V gene. The CDR3 has 18 amino acids. The CDR3 DNA sequence: TGTGCCAGCAGCCCGCAGCGGTCAAGACAGGGGGCATATGAAAAACTGTTTTTT. It specifies CASSPQRSRQGAYEKLFF.

The chain joins TRBV7-2 to TRBJ2-3; D might be TRBD1 or TRBD2, each matching 6 bases. V dropped 7 bases and J dropped 8 bases, with 13 bases sitting between them. Germline CDR1 SGHTA, CDR2 FQGNSA. The CDR3 has 12 amino acids. The CDR3 nucleotides are TGTGCCAGCACCTCTTGGGGGGCTACGCAGTATTTT. Amino acids: CASTSWGATQYF.

The chain couples TRBV11-2 to TRBJ2-1, with D hard to call. The V gene lost 2 bases and the J gene lost 13 bases, with 9 bases spanning the gap. The CDR3 is made up of 11 amino acids. CDR1 is SGHAT and CDR2 is FQNNGV in the germline V gene. The CDR3 loop reads CASSLSTTQFF. The DNA of the CDR3 is TGTGCCAGCAGCTTATCCACTACTCAGTTCTTC. Looking up the rest from reference TRBV11-2 and TRBJ2-1 gives the full variable domain: EAGVAQSPRYKIIEKRQSVAFWCNPISGHATLYWYQQILGQGPKLLIQFQNNGVVDDSQLPKDRFSAERLKGVDSTLKIQPAKLEDSAVYLCASSLSTTQFFGPGTRLTVL.

This chain joins TRBV5-1 and TRBJ2-1; 7 positions match TRBD2. J was trimmed by 7 bases and V by 9 bases; bases with no gene match: 10. Germline CDR1 reads SGHRS; CDR2 reads YFSETQ. The CDR3 sequence is 13 residues long. The CDR3 sequence: CATAGTTGNEQFF. CDR3 nucleotides: TGCGCCACCGCGGGGACTACCGGGAATGAGCAGTTCTTC.

This rearrangement joins TRBV19 to TRBJ1-5; D gene ambiguous. Germline-derived CDR1 and CDR2 are LNHDA and SQIVND (reference sequence). V lost 5 bases and J 0 bases, leaving 8 bases between the germline ends. This CDR3 spans 14 amino acids. The CDR3 bases are TGTGCCAGTAGTGAGGCTAATAGCAATCAGCCCCAGCATTTT. Amino acids: CASSEANSNQPQHF.

The chain employs TRBV27 and TRBJ1-2, with a tentative D call TRBD1 (5 bases). V lost 3 bases and J lost 3, with 14 bases in between. CDR1 MNHEY and CDR2 SMNVEV come from the germline V gene (reference sequence). The CDR3 runs 15 residues. The CDR3 sequence is CASSFSGTAHYGYTF. Written as DNA, the CDR3 is TGTGCCAGCAGTTTCTCTGGGACGGCGCACTATGGCTACACCTTC.

The chain uses TRBV7-9 and TRBJ2-2; 9 positions agree with TRBD2. Losses at the gene ends were 1 base for V and 10 bases for J; bases not matched to a gene: 13. The CDR3 covers 17 residues. Germline V gene lookup returns CDR1 SEHNR and CDR2 FQNEAQ (reference sequence). The DNA of the CDR3 is TGTGCCAGCAGCTTAGTGGTGTTGGGACTAGCAGCCGAGGAGCTGTTTTTT. As protein: CASSLVVLGLAAEELFF.

The genes are TRBV2 and TRBJ1-3, with unresolved D. Trimming cost V 3 bases and J 4 bases, with 13 bases left between them. Germline V gives CDR1 SNHLY, CDR2 FYNNEI. The CDR3 totals 15 residues. CDR3 DNA: TGTGCCAGCAGTGATTCAGGAGTCGCAGGAAACACCATATATTTT. It yields the protein CASSDSGVAGNTIYF. The full variable domain, with the rest looked up from reference TRBV2 and TRBJ1-3, is EPEVTQTPSHQVTQMGQEVILRCVPISNHLYFYWYRQILGQKVEFLVSFYNNEISEKSEIFDDQFSVERPDGSNFTLKIRSTKLEDSAMYFCASSDSGVAGNTIYFGEGSWLTVV.